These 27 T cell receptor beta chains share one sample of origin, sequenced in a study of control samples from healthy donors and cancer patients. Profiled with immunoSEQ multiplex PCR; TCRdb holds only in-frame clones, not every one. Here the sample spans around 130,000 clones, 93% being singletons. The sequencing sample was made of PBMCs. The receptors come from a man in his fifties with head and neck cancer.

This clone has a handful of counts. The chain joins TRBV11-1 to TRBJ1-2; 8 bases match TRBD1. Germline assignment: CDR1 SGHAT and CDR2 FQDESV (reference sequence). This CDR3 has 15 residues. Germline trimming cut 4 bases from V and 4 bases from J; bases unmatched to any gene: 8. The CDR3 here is CASSSSTGVLYGYTF. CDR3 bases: TGTGCCAGCAGCTCTTCGACAGGGGTGCTCTATGGCTACACCTTC.

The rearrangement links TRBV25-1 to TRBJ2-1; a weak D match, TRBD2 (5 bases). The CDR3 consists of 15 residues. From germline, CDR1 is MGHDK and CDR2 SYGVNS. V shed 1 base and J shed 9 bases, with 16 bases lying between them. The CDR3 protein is CASSELDSEGSEQFF. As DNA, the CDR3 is TGTGCCAGCAGTGAATTGGATAGCGAAGGTAGTGAGCAGTTCTTC.

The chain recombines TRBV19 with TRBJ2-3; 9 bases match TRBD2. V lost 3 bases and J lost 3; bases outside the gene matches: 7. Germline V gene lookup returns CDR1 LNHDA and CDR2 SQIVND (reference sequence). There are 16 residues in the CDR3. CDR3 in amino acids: CASSIPSGVSTDTQYF. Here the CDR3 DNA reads TGTGCCAGTAGTATTCCTAGCGGGGTCTCGACAGATACGCAGTATTTT.

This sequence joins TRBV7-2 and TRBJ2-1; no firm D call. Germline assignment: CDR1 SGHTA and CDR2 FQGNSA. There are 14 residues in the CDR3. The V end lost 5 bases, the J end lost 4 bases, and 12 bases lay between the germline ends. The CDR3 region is CASSPSGTYNEQFF. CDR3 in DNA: TGTGCCAGCAGCCCCTCTGGCACATACAATGAGCAGTTCTTC. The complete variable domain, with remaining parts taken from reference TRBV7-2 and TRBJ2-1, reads GAGVSQSPSNKVTEKGKDVELRCDPISGHTALYWYRQSLGQGLEFLIYFQGNSAPDKSGLPSDRFSAERTGGSVSTLTIQRTQQEDSAVYLCASSPSGTYNEQFFGPGTRLTVL.

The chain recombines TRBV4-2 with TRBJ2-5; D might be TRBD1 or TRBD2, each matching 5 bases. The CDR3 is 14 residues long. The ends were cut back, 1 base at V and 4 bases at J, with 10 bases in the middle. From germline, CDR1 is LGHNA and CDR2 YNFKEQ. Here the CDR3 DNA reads TGTGCCAGCAGCCAAGTGGGGGACCCAGAGACCCAGTACTTC. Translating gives CASSQVGDPETQYF.

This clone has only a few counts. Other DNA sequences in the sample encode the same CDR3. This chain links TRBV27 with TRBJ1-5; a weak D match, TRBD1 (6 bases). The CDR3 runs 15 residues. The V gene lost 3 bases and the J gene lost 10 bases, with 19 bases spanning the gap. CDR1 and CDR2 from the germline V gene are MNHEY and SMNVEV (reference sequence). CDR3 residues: CASSFTGRGNEPQHF. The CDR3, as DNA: TGTGCCAGCAGTTTCACAGGGAGGGGTAATGAACCCCAGCATTTT.

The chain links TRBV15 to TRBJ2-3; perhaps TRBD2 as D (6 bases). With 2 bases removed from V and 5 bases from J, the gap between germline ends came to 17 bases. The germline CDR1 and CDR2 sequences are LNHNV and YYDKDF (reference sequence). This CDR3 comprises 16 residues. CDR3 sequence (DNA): TGTGCCACCAGCAGACTACCCGGGACTTACTTAGATACGCAGTATTTT. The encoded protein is CATSRLPGTYLDTQYF.

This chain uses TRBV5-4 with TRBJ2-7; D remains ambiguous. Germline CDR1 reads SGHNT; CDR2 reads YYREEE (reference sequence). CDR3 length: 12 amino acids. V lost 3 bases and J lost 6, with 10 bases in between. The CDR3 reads CASSSRRGEQYF. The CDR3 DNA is TGTGCCAGCAGCTCCCGACGAGGCGAGCAGTACTTC.

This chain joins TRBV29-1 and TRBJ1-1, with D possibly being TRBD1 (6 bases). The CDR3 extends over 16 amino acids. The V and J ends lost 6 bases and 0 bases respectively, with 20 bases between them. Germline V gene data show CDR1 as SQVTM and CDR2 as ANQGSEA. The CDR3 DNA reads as TGCAGCGTCCGGAATTACTCGGGGGGCTTGAACACTGAAGCTTTCTTT. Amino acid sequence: CSVRNYSGGLNTEAFF.

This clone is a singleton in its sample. Here the CDR3 DNA reads TGCGCCAGCAGCTTGGCGGAAGGGGGGCACACCGGGGAGCTGTTTTTT. It codes for CASSLAEGGHTGELFF. This sequence joins TRBV5-1 and TRBJ2-2; D might be TRBD1 or TRBD2, each matching 6 bases. The CDR3 runs 16 residues. Trimming removed 0 bases at V and 3 bases at J, with 12 bases between. Germline V CDR1 and CDR2: SGHRS, YFSETQ.

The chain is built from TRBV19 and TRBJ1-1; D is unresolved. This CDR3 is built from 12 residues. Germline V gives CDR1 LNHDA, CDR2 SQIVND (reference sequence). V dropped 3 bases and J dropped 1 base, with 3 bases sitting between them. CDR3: CASSIWNTEAFF. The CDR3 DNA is TGTGCCAGTAGTATCTGGAACACTGAAGCTTTCTTT.

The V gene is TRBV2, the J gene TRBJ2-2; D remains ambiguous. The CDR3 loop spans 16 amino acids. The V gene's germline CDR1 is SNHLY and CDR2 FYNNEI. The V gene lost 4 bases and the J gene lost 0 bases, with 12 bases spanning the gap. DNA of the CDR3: TGTGCCAGCAGTGTTCGGCGGCCCTCGAACACCGGGGAGCTGTTTTTT. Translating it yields CASSVRRPSNTGELFF.

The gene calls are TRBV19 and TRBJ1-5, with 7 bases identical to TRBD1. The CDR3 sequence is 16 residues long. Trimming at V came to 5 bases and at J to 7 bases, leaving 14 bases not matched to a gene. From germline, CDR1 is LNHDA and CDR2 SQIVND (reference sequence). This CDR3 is CASSPSLDRAEQPQHF. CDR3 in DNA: TGTGCCAGTAGTCCCAGTCTCGACAGGGCGGAACAGCCCCAGCATTTT.

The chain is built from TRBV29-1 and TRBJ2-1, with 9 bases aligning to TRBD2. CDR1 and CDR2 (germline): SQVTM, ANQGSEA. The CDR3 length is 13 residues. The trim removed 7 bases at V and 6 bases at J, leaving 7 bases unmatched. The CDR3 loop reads CSGPSGVGNEQFF. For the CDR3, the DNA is TGCAGCGGCCCTAGCGGGGTCGGCAATGAGCAGTTCTTC.

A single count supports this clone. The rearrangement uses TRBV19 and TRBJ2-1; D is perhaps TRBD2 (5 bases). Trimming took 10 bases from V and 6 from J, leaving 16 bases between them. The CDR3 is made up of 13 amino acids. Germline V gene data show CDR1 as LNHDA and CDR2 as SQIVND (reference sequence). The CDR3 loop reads CATRGNSFNEQFF. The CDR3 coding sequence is TGTGCCACCCGAGGGAACAGCTTCAATGAGCAGTTCTTC.

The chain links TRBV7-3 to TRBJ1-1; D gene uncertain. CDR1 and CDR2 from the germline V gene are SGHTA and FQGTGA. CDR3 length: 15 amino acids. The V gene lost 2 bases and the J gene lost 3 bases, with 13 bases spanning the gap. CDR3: CASSLLVGLDTEAFF. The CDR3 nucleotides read TGTGCCAGCAGCTTACTTGTAGGGCTTGACACTGAAGCTTTCTTT.

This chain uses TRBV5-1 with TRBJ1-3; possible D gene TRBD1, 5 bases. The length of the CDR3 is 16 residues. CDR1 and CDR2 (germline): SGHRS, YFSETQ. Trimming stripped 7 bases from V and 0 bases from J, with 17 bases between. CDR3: CASPTPRGYSGNTIYF. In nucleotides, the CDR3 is TGCGCCAGCCCCACACCGAGGGGCTACTCTGGAAACACCATATATTTT. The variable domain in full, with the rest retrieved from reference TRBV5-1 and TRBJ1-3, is KAGVTQTPRYLIKTRGQQVTLSCSPISGHRSVSWYQQTPGQGLQFLFEYFSETQRNKGNFPGRFSGRQFSNSRSEMNVSTLELGDSALYLCASPTPRGYSGNTIYFGEGSWLTVV.

The chain's CDR3 is CASSQPEANTGELFF. DNA of the CDR3: TGCGCCAGCAGTCAGCCGGAAGCAAACACCGGGGAGCTGTTTTTT. The chain uses TRBV23-1 and TRBJ2-2; D gene unclear. Being an ORF, TRBV23-1 has a function that is uncertain. The CDR3 length is 15 residues. V was trimmed by 3 bases and J by 2 bases, leaving 10 bases between them.

CDR3 region: CASSQLNTEAFF. CDR3 in DNA: TGTGCCAGCAGCCAACTGAACACTGAAGCTTTCTTT. This chain uses TRBV3-1 (or the pseudogene TRBV3-2) with TRBJ1-1; D not certain. The CDR3 covers 12 residues. In germline, CDR1 is LGHDT, CDR2 YNNKEL (reference sequence). The V and J ends lost 2 bases and 0 bases respectively, with 1 base between them.

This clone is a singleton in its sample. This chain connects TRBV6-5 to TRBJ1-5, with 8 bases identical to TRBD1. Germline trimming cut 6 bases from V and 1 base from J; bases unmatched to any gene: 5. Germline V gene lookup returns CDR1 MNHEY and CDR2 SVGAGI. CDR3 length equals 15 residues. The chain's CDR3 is CASRAGQGSNQPQHF. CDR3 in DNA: TGTGCCAGCAGGGCCGGACAGGGCAGCAATCAGCCCCAGCATTTT.

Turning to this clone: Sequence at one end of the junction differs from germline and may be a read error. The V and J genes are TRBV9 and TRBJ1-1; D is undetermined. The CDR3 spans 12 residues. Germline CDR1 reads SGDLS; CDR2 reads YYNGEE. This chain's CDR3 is CASSLAPGTAVF. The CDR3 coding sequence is TGTGCCAGCAGCCTCGCCCCGGGAACCGCAGTCTTT.

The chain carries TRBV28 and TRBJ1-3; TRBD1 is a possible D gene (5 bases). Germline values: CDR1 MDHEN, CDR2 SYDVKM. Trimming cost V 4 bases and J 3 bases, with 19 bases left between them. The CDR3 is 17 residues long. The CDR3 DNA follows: TGTGCCAGCAGTTCCCTCGGGACTCTGCAGTTTGGAAACACCATATATTTT. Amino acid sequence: CASSSLGTLQFGNTIYF.

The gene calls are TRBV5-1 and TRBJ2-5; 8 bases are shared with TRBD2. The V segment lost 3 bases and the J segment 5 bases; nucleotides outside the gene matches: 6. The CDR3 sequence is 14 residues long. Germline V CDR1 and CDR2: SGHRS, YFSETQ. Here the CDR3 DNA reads TGCGCCAGCAGCTCCGGGGGGGATTACGAGACCCAGTACTTC. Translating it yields CASSSGGDYETQYF.

The CDR3 DNA follows: TGTGCCTGGAGTGGGACCCCGCACTCCTACGAGCAGTACTTC. It is translated as CAWSGTPHSYEQYF. This chain links TRBV30 with TRBJ2-7; D remains ambiguous. CDR1 is GTSNPN and CDR2 is SVGIG in the germline V gene (reference sequence). The CDR3 is 14 residues long. Trimming left V 1 base short and J 0 bases short, with 10 bases between.

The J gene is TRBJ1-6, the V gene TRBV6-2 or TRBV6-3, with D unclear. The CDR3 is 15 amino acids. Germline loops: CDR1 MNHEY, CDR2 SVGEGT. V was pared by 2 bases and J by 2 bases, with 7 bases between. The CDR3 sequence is CASSYDGTYNSPLHF. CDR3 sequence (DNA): TGTGCCAGCAGTTACGATGGAACCTATAATTCACCCCTCCACTTT.

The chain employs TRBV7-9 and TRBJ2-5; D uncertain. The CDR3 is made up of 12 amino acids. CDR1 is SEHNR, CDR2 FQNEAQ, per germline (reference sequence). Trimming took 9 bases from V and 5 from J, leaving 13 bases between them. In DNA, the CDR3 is TGTGCCAGTGCTTGGGGTCAGGAGACCCAGTACTTC. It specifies CASAWGQETQYF.

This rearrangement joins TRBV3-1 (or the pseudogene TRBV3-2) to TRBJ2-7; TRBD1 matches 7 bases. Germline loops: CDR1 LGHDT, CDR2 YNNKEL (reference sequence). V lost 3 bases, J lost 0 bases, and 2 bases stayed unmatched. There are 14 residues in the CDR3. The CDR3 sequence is CASSQDRFSYEQYF. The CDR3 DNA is TGTGCCAGCAGCCAGGACAGGTTCTCCTACGAGCAGTACTTC.